A single sample is the source of the 22 T cell receptor beta chains below, sequenced in a study of blood T cells in healthy people across ages. Sample-barcoded 5' priming and a J-beta primer mix drove a second PCR of roughly 7 to 11 cycles. TCRdb redid the calling of the 5' RACE reads with MiXCR, one entry per CDR3 protein. This table has more than 1,000,000 distinct CDR3 sequences, about 25% appearing once. A further study also used this sample, focusing on T cells of mothers and their children.

Sequenced input: blood. The receptor set was obtained from a girl aged 2-9 years in good health.

The gene calls are TRBV4-1 and TRBJ1-1; possibly TRBD1 for D (5 bases). CDR3 length: 16 amino acids. V was shortened by 1 base and J by 10 bases, with 22 bases between the two germline ends. From germline, CDR1 is MGHRA and CDR2 YSYEKL. CDR3 residues: CASSQVDIVSFGAAFF. As DNA, the CDR3 is TGCGCCAGCAGCCAAGTTGATATCGTGAGTTTTGGGGCAGCTTTCTTT.

This clonotype was seen more than once but under ten times. The genes are TRBV28 and TRBJ1-2; 10 bases agree with TRBD1. V lost 2 bases and J lost 7; bases outside the gene matches: 7. Germline CDR1 MDHEN, CDR2 SYDVKM. This CDR3 contains 15 residues. The CDR3 loop is CASSLTGTGVFGYTF. The CDR3 nucleotides are TGTGCCAGCAGTTTAACCGGGACAGGGGTTTTTGGCTACACCTTC.

The chain employs TRBV7-8 and TRBJ2-1; D not resolved. This CDR3 comprises 16 residues. The germline V gene has CDR1 SGHVS and CDR2 FQNEAQ. V lost 1 base to trimming and J lost 0 bases, with 10 bases between them. The CDR3 DNA sequence: TGTGCCAGCAGCTTAGATCCCTATAGCTCCTACAATGAGCAGTTCTTC. Translation gives CASSLDPYSSYNEQFF.

This clonotype was detected only a few times. The chain recombines TRBV28 with TRBJ2-7; 9 bases line up with TRBD1. This CDR3 has 12 residues. In germline, CDR1 is MDHEN, CDR2 SYDVKM. Trimming took 10 bases from V and 7 from J; bases not matched to a gene: 8. The CDR3 DNA reads TGTGCCACTCAACAGGGGGCGCAGGAGCAGTACTTC. Residues: CATQQGAQEQYF.

The chain is built from TRBV7-9 and TRBJ2-1; 9 nucleotides agree with TRBD1. The trim removed 6 bases at V and 8 bases at J, leaving 5 bases unmatched. The CDR3 contains 13 residues. Germline assignment: CDR1 SEHNR and CDR2 FQNEAQ (reference sequence). The CDR3, as DNA: TGTGCCAGCAGACGGACAGGGGTGGATGAGCAGTTCTTC. It encodes CASRRTGVDEQFF.

A few counts support this clonotype. As DNA, the CDR3 is TGTGCCAGCAGCGCTCGGGACAGGCTCCAAGAGACCCAGTACTTC. This codes for CASSARDRLQETQYF. The V gene is TRBV7-9, the J gene TRBJ2-5, with 8 bases aligning to TRBD1. The CDR3 has 15 amino acids. Per germline, CDR1 SEHNR and CDR2 FQNEAQ (reference sequence). Trimming at V came to 5 bases and at J to 1 base, leaving 6 bases not matched to a gene.

This rearrangement joins TRBV4-1 to TRBJ1-5; TRBD1 matches at 7 bases. Germline V CDR1 and CDR2: MGHRA, YSYEKL. The CDR3 is 16 amino acids. V shed 4 bases, J shed 2 bases, and the junction held 8 bases outside the gene matches. CDR3 sequence: CASSLAEGAGNQPQHF. The CDR3 nucleotides read TGCGCCAGCAGCCTCGCCGAGGGGGCAGGCAATCAGCCCCAGCATTTT.

In its sample, this clonotype was seen a few times. The chain uses TRBV7-9 and TRBJ2-5; D is possibly TRBD1 or TRBD2 (5 bases each). V shed 6 bases and J shed 4 bases, with 12 bases lying between them. From germline, CDR1 is SEHNR and CDR2 FQNEAQ (reference sequence). The CDR3 totals 13 residues. The CDR3 DNA follows: TGTGCCAGCAGACCCTGGGGGAGAGAGACCCAGTACTTC. Translation: CASRPWGRETQYF.

In its sample, this clonotype was seen a few times. V usage is TRBV10-3 and J usage is TRBJ1-5; 7 nucleotides line up with TRBD1. With 6 bases clipped from V and 3 bases from J, the junction kept 8 bases outside the gene matches. Germline V gene data show CDR1 as ENHRY and CDR2 as SYGVKD. The CDR3 has 15 amino acids. CDR3 DNA: TGTGCCATCAGCACCCGGGACAGCCCCAATCAGCCCCAGCATTTT. Encoded protein: CAISTRDSPNQPQHF.

The chain joins TRBV7-3 to TRBJ1-2; no reliable D call. Germline V gene sequence: CDR1 SGHTA, CDR2 FQGTGA. Trimming removed 0 bases at V and 10 bases at J, with 12 bases between. The CDR3 spans 13 residues. This CDR3 reads CASSLTEGQSYTF. CDR3 nucleotide sequence: TGTGCCAGCAGCTTAACGGAGGGCCAGTCCTACACCTTC.

The genes are TRBV28 and TRBJ2-5; D is unclear. Germline values: CDR1 MDHEN, CDR2 SYDVKM. Trimming cost V 5 bases and J 5 bases, with 12 bases left between them. The CDR3 contains 13 residues. CDR3 amino acids: CASSPSLAETQYF. CDR3 bases: TGTGCCAGCAGTCCGAGCTTAGCCGAGACCCAGTACTTC.

This clonotype turned up a few times. This chain connects TRBV3-1 to TRBJ2-5; the D is unclear. CDR1 LGHDT and CDR2 YNNKEL come from the germline V gene (reference sequence). CDR3 length equals 15 residues. The ends were cut back, 0 bases at V and 0 bases at J, with 8 bases in the middle. CDR3 sequence reads: CASSQDGADQETQYF. DNA of the CDR3: TGTGCCAGCAGCCAAGACGGAGCAGACCAAGAGACCCAGTACTTC.

V and J are TRBV12-3 or TRBV12-4 and TRBJ1-6; no reliable D call. CDR3 length equals 16 residues. Trimming removed 2 bases from V and 7 bases from J, with 15 bases in between. The CDR3 DNA sequence: TGTGCCAGCAGTTTAACGAATTTTGTCAGCAATTCACCCCTCCACTTT. It codes for CASSLTNFVSNSPLHF.

This clonotype came up a few times. Here the CDR3 reads CSVGQPYVAFF. The CDR3 DNA sequence: TGCAGCGTTGGACAGCCTTACGTAGCTTTCTTT. The chain couples TRBV29-1 to TRBJ1-1; the D gene is possibly TRBD1 (5 bases). The ends were cut back, 4 bases at V and 10 bases at J, with 13 bases in the middle. CDR1 and CDR2 (germline): SQVTM, ANQGSEA. CDR3 length equals 11 residues. Full variable domain (rest looked up from reference TRBV29-1 and TRBJ1-1): SAVISQKPSRDICQRGTSLTIQCQVDSQVTMMFWYRQQPGQSLTLIATANQGSEATYESGFVIDKFPISRPNLTFSTLTVSNMSPEDSSIYLCSVGQPYVAFFGQGTRLTVV.

V gene TRBV5-1 combines with J gene TRBJ2-3, with 10 bases identical to TRBD2. After removal of 0 bases from V and 4 bases from J, the junction contained 5 bases not matched to a gene. The CDR3 totals 16 residues. CDR1 is SGHRS and CDR2 is YFSETQ in the germline V gene. CDR3 amino acids: CASSLVPSGSPDTQYF. DNA for the CDR3: TGCGCCAGCAGCTTGGTACCTAGCGGGAGTCCAGATACGCAGTATTTT.

This clonotype has more than one count but fewer than ten. The chain carries TRBV20-1 and TRBJ2-5; 7 nucleotides agree with TRBD1. CDR3 length: 16 residues. With 5 bases clipped from V and 5 bases from J, the junction kept 17 bases outside the gene matches. The germline gives CDR1 DFQATT, CDR2 SNEGSKA (reference sequence). CDR3 nucleotide sequence: TGCAGTGCTCCCCCGCCAGACAGGGTTGTGTGGGAGACCCAGTACTTC. It specifies CSAPPPDRVVWETQYF.

J is TRBJ2-3 and V is TRBV28; 11 nucleotides agree with TRBD2. The germline V gene encodes CDR1 MDHEN and CDR2 SYDVKM. With 5 bases clipped from V and 4 bases from J, the junction kept 8 bases outside the gene matches. CDR3 length: 16 amino acids. In DNA, the CDR3 is TGTGCCAGCAGTGACCTTCTAGCGGGGGGTTCAGATACGCAGTATTTT. This codes for CASSDLLAGGSDTQYF.

This clonotype was counted between two and nine times. V gene TRBV20-1 combines with J gene TRBJ2-1; the D is unclear. V was clipped by 5 bases and J by 0 bases, with 8 bases between them. Germline lookup yields CDR1 DFQATT and CDR2 SNEGSKA (reference sequence). The CDR3 is made up of 13 amino acids. The CDR3 coding sequence is TGCAGTGCTCGGCCGCGCTCCTACAATGAGCAGTTCTTC. This translates into CSARPRSYNEQFF.

The chain uses TRBV7-2 and TRBJ1-1, with D perhaps matching TRBD1 (5 bases). V lost 1 base, J lost 3 bases, and 6 bases lay in between. This CDR3 region has 13 residues. CDR1 SGHTA and CDR2 FQGNSA come from the germline V gene. CDR3 coding DNA: TGTGCCAGCAGCTTAGTCAGGGACACTGAAGCTTTCTTT. Protein: CASSLVRDTEAFF.

This clonotype was found a few times. The CDR3 nucleotides are TGCGCCAGCAGCCAAGATCCCGCAGGGGAAAACACCATATATTTT. Residues: CASSQDPAGENTIYF. The J gene is TRBJ1-3, the V gene TRBV4-3; possibly TRBD1 for D (6 bases). Germline V lookup: CDR1 LGHNA, CDR2 YSLEER. The CDR3 loop spans 15 amino acids. The V and J ends lost 0 bases and 6 bases respectively, with 12 bases between them.

The rearrangement joins TRBV20-1 to TRBJ2-2, with 14 bases identical to TRBD2. The CDR3 runs 16 residues. With V trimmed by 6 bases and J by 0 bases, 3 bases remained unmatched. Per the germline V gene, CDR1 is DFQATT and CDR2 is SNEGSKA (reference sequence). The CDR3 reads CSARTSGRPNTGELFF. The CDR3 nucleotides are TGCAGTGCAAGGACTAGCGGGAGGCCGAACACCGGGGAGCTGTTTTTT.

This chain uses TRBV21-1 with TRBJ2-5. TRBV21-1 is reported as a pseudogene. This CDR3 spans 17 amino acids. CDR3 protein: CDRTVTPRVWYQETQYF. As DNA, the CDR3 is TGTGACCGTACGGTCACCCCAAGGGTCTGGTACCAAGAGACCCAGTACTTC.